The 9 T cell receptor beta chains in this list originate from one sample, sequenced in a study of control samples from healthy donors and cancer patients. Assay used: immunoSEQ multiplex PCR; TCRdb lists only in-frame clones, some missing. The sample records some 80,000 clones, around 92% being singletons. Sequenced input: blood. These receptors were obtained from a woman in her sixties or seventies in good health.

Written as DNA, the CDR3 is TGCGCCAGCAGCTTGCGGACTTCGAACACCGGGGAGCTGTTTTTT. As protein: CASSLRTSNTGELFF. V usage is TRBV5-1 and J usage is TRBJ2-2; TRBD2 is a possible D gene (5 bases). The V gene lost 1 base and the J gene lost 0 bases, with 7 bases spanning the gap. This CDR3 spans 15 amino acids. Looked up from germline, CDR1 is SGHRS and CDR2 is YFSETQ.

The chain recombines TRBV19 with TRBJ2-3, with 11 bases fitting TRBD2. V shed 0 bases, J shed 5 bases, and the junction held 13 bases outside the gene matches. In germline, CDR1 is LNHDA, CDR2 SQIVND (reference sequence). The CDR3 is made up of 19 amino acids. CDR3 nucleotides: TGTGCCAGTAGTATAGACACCGCACTCGGACTAGCGGGTGGAGATACGCAGTATTTT. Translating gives CASSIDTALGLAGGDTQYF.

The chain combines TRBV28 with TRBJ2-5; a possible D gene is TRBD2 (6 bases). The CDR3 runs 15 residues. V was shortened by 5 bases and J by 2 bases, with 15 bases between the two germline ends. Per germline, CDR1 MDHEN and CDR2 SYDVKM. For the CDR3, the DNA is TGTGCCAGCAGTCTTCGACTAGTAGAGCAAGAGACCCAGTACTTC. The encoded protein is CASSLRLVEQETQYF.

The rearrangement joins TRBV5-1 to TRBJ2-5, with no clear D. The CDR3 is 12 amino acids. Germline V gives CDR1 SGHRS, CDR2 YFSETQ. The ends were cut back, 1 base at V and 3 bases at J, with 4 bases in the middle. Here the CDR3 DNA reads TGCGCCAGCAGCTTGACGGAAGAGACCCAGTACTTC. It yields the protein CASSLTEETQYF.

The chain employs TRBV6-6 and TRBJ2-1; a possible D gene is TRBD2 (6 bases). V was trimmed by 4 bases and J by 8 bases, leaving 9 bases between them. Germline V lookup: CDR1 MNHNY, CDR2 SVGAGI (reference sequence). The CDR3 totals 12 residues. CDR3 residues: CASSLAVHEQFF. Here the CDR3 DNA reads TGTGCCAGCAGTTTAGCGGTGCATGAGCAGTTCTTC.

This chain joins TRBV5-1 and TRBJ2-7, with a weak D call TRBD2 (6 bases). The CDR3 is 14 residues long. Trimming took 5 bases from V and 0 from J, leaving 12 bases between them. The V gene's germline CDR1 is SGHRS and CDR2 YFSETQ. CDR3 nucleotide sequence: TGCGCCAGCAGGTTAGCGGAACACTCCTACGAGCAGTACTTC. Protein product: CASRLAEHSYEQYF.

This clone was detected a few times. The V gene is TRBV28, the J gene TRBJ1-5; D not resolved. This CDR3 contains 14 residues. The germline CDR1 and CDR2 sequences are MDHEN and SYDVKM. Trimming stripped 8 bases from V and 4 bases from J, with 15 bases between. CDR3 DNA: TGTGCCAGCCGGAGGTCCCTCGATAATCAGCCCCAGCATTTT. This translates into CASRRSLDNQPQHF. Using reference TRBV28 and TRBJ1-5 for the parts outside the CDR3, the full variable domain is DVKVTQSSRYLVKRTGEKVFLECVQDMDHENMFWYRQDPGLGLRLIYFSYDVKMKEKGDIPEGYSVSREKKERFSLILESASTNQTSMYLCASRRSLDNQPQHFGDGTRLSIL.

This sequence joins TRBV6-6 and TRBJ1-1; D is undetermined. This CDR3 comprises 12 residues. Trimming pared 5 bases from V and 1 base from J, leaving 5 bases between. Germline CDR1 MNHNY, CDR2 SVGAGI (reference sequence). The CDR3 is CASSTPNTEAFF. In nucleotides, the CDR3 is TGTGCCAGCAGTACTCCGAACACTGAAGCTTTCTTT.

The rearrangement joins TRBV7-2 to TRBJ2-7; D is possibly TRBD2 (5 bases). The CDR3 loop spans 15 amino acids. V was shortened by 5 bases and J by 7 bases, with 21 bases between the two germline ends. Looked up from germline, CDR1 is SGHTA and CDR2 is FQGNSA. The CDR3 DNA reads TGTGCCAGCAGCCCCGGGGTCACTCCCCGTAGAGAGCAGTACTTC. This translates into CASSPGVTPRREQYF.